Listed below are T cell receptor beta chains from one sample, sequenced in a study of T cells in Graves' hyperthyroidism and ophthalmopathy. TCRdb recomputed calls from the multiplex PCR reads with MiXCR, one row per CDR3 protein. The repertoire holds more than 300,000 distinct CDR3 sequences, with about 17% as singletons. The sample consisted of blood. All receptors come from a woman between 25 and 40 years old with Graves' hyperthyroidism that later progressed to Graves' ophthalmopathy. CDR3s include the opening cysteine and the closing phenylalanine or tryptophan. D genes are given only for firm matches. Only part of the rows carry a size: once, few, many, or a class if the clone is expanded.

J gene | V gene | clone size | D gene | CDR3 DNA | CDR3 protein
TRBJ2-7 | TRBV5-1 | many | . | TGCGCCAGCAGCCCCTCTGGTTCCAATGGGGACTACGAGCAGTACTTC | CASSPSGSNGDYEQYF
TRBJ2-1 | TRBV15 | many | . | TGTGCCACCAGCAGAGGACCTTACAATGAGCAGTTCTTC | CATSRGPYNEQFF
TRBJ2-1 | TRBV2 | many | TRBD2 | TGTGCCAGCAGTGAAACCCTAGCGGGGGGGCCTAATGAGCAGTTCTTC | CASSETLAGGPNEQFF
TRBJ1-1 | TRBV5-1 | many | . | TGCGCCAGCAGCTCCCAAAACCCTGACAGCCTTTTGAACACTGAAGCTTTCTTT | CASSSQNPDSLLNTEAFF
TRBJ2-7 | TRBV28 | . | . | TGTGCCTACGGGAGCCCCCTCGAGCAGTACTTC | CAYGSPLEQYF
TRBJ2-1 | TRBV6-1 | . | TRBD2 | TGTGTCAGTACGGGAGGGCCCTCGCACAATGAGCAGTTCTTC | CVSTGGPSHNEQFF
TRBJ2-6 | TRBV7-9 | many | TRBD1 | TGTGCCAGCAGCTATTCGGCAGGGGGCCTCTCTGGGGCCAACGTCCTGACTTTC | CASSYSAGGLSGANVLTF
TRBJ2-2 | TRBV11-3 | . | . | TGTGCCAGCAGACAGACCGGGGAGCTGTTTTTT | CASRQTGELFF
TRBJ2-7 | TRBV5-1 | . | TRBD2 | TGCGCCAGCAGCTTAGAAAAACCGGGACTAGCGGGGCCAGCCTACGAGCAGTACTTC | CASSLEKPGLAGPAYEQYF
TRBJ2-2 | TRBV6-1 | . | . | TGTGCCAGCAGTGAAGAGTGGTCCGGGGAGCTGTTTTTT | CASSEEWSGELFF
TRBJ1-5 | TRBV16 | many | . | TGTGCCAGCAGCCAATCTAAGGCGCTGAACAATCAGCCCCAGCATTTT | CASSQSKALNNQPQHF
TRBJ2-1 | TRBV24-1 | many | . | TGTGCCACCAGTGATTTGGTGCCGGGGGGCAGCTCCTACAATGAGCAGTTCTTC | CATSDLVPGGSSYNEQFF
TRBJ2-2 | TRBV20-1 | . | TRBD1 | TGCAGTGCTAGAGGAGAGGGACAGGGGGGCACCGGGGAGCTGCTTTTT | CSARGEGQGGTGELLF
TRBJ2-7 | TRBV7-9 | many | . | TGTGCCAGCAGCTCGACGGAGGGGTGGACCTACGAGCAGTACTTC | CASSSTEGWTYEQYF